What follows describes a single T cell receptor (beta chain). This entry is derived from a study of cytomegalovirus exposure and HLA in healthy donors. PCR amplification relied on 60 Vbeta primers (plus 13 Jbeta primers). The assay was immunoSEQ multiplex PCR, and TCRdb's table has in-frame clones only and misses some. The sample yields around 190,000 clones, roughly 87% seen once. The CDR3 totals 14 residues. V lost 5 bases, J lost 4 bases, and 11 bases lay in between. Germline V lookup: CDR1 LNHDA, CDR2 SQIVND (reference sequence). This receptor was obtained from a boy aged 2 to 10 in good health and CMV-seronegative. This rearrangement joins TRBV19 to TRBJ2-2; a weak D match, TRBD2 (5 bases). Input material: PBMCs. CDR3 in DNA: TGTGCCAGTAGTCCTGGACGGGGCACCGGGGAGCTGTTTTTT. Protein product: CASSPGRGTGELFF.